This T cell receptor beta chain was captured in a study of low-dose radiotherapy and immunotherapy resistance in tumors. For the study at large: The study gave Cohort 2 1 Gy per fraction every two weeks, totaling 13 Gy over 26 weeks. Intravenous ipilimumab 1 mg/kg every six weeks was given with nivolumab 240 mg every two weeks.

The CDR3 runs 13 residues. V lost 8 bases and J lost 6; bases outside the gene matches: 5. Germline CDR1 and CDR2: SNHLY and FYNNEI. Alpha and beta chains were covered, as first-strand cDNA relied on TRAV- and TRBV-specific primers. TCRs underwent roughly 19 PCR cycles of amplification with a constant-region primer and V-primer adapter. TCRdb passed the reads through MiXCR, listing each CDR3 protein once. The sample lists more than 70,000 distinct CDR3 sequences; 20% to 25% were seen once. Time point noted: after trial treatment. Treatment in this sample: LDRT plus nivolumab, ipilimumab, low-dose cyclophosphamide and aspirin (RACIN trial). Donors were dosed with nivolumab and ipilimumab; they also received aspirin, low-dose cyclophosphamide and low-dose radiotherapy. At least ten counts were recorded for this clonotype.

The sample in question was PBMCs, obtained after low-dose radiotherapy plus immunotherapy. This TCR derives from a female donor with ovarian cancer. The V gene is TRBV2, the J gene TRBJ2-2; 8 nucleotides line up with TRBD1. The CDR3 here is CASGQGVPGELFF. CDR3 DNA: TGTGCCAGCGGACAGGGTGTCCCCGGGGAGCTGTTTTTT.